The following is a T cell receptor beta chain sequence with its context. Libraries were prepared by immunoSEQ multiplex PCR; TCRdb keeps only in-frame clonotypes and omits some of them. The repertoire consists of 150,000 to 200,000 clones, with approximately 80% occurring once and the leading ten covering approximately 13%. These data are taken from a study of blood T cell repertoires in COVID-19. Overall study context: PBMCs, B-cell-depleted T cells, or T cells were the source of the cDNA or gDNA that made up the material.

Clinical history as reported by participants underpinned cohort assignment. This CDR3 has 16 residues. The germline gives CDR1 MGHDK, CDR2 SYGVNS. Trimming cost V 1 base and J 4 bases, with 16 bases left between them. The TCR sequence derives from a woman aged 60-75 years who had recovered from COVID-19. The sequencing input was PBMCs or T cells enriched from blood (not recorded which). The chain uses TRBV25-1 and TRBJ1-2; a possible D gene is TRBD1 (5 bases). CDR3 in DNA: TGTGCCAGCAGTGAATCGGGTGCAGGGCTCGGCTATGGCTACACCTTC. This gives the protein CASSESGAGLGYGYTF.